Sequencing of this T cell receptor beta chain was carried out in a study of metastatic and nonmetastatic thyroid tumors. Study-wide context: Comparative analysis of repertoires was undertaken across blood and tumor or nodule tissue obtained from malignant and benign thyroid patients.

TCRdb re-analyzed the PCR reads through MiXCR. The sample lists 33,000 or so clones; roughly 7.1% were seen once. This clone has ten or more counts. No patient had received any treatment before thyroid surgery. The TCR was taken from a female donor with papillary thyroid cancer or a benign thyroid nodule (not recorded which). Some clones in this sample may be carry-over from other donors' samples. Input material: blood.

The CDR3 region is CASSGRDKYYEQYF. CDR3 bases: TGTGCCAGCAGTGGCCGGGACAAATACTACGAGCAGTACTTC. The chain joins TRBV6-1 to TRBJ2-7; TRBD1 is a possible D gene (6 bases). V lost 4 bases to trimming and J lost 3 bases, with 13 bases between them. The germline gives CDR1 MNHNS, CDR2 SASEGT. The CDR3 is made up of 14 amino acids.